Shown below are 11 T cell receptor beta chains from a single sample sequenced in a study of shared clonotypes between healthy human individuals. Only in-frame clones appear in the TCRdb table, and some are missing; sequencing was by immunoSEQ multiplex PCR. This table has fewer than 1.8 million clones, about 98.5% appearing once. The sequenced sample was naive CD4+ T cells sorted from blood. Noted subset: CD45RA+ positively selected. The receptors here all came from a man aged 25-40 years in good health.

The CDR3 DNA reads TGTGCCAGCAGAAAAGGGTCTCGGGGCAATCAGCCCCAGCATTTT. This gives the protein CASRKGSRGNQPQHF. The genes are TRBV28 and TRBJ1-5; D ambiguous. CDR3 length: 15 residues. Trimming removed 6 bases from V and 2 bases from J, with 14 bases in between. The germline CDR1 and CDR2 sequences are MDHEN and SYDVKM.

The chain has TRBV7-3 and TRBJ2-1; a possible D gene is TRBD2 (6 bases). This CDR3 spans 15 amino acids. The germline CDR1 and CDR2 sequences are SGHTA and FQGTGA. With 2 bases removed from V and 8 bases from J, the gap between germline ends came to 16 bases. CDR3 sequence (DNA): TGTGCCAGCAGCTTAGTTGGTAGCGGTGGTGATGAGCAGTTCTTC. The encoded protein is CASSLVGSGGDEQFF.

The chain recombines TRBV6-5 with TRBJ2-1; D is unclear. Looked up from germline, CDR1 is MNHEY and CDR2 is SVGAGI. With 0 bases removed from V and 9 bases from J, the gap between germline ends came to 15 bases. CDR3 length: 15 amino acids. The CDR3, as DNA: TGTGCCAGCAGTTACTCGAAATTTCCTCCCCGTGAGCAGTTCTTC. Protein sequence: CASSYSKFPPREQFF.

In its sample, this clone was seen once. The gene calls are TRBV27 and TRBJ2-7; TRBD2 matches at 14 bases. V shed 6 bases and J 2 bases; nucleotides not matched to a gene: 12. The germline V gene has CDR1 MNHEY and CDR2 SMNVEV (reference sequence). The CDR3 totals 18 residues. CDR3: CASSSPGTSGGGPYEQYF. The CDR3, as DNA: TGTGCCAGCAGCTCCCCGGGGACTAGCGGGGGAGGCCCCTACGAGCAGTACTTC.

This chain connects TRBV27 to TRBJ1-5; the D is unclear. This CDR3 is built from 13 residues. The V end lost 6 bases, the J end lost 16 bases, and 22 bases lay between the germline ends. Looked up from germline, CDR1 is MNHEY and CDR2 is SMNVEV (reference sequence). CDR3 DNA: TGTGCCAGCAGCCCCGTTATGGAGGCTCATATCCATTTT. Translating it yields CASSPVMEAHIHF.

This clone was observed once. The chain employs TRBV28 and TRBJ1-5; 10 positions agree with TRBD1. Looked up from germline, CDR1 is MDHEN and CDR2 is SYDVKM. After removal of 4 bases from V and 8 bases from J, the junction contained 8 bases not matched to a gene. The CDR3 spans 15 residues. CDR3 amino acids: CASSYLTGGAKPQHF. Here the CDR3 DNA reads TGTGCCAGCAGTTACCTGACAGGGGGCGCAAAGCCCCAGCATTTT.

The rearrangement joins TRBV18 to TRBJ2-1, with 10 bases that match TRBD2. Germline trimming cut 8 bases from V and 3 bases from J; bases unmatched to any gene: 4. Germline CDR1 and CDR2: KGHSH and LQKENI. CDR3 size: 14 residues. Here the CDR3 reads CASQLAGHYNEQFF. The CDR3 DNA reads as TGTGCCAGCCAACTAGCGGGACACTACAATGAGCAGTTCTTC.

A note on this clone: Germline and junction disagree at one end, which may indicate a read error. The chain recombines TRBV10-2 with TRBJ2-3; 11 bases are a match to TRBD2. Per the germline V gene, CDR1 is WSHSY and CDR2 is SAAADI. The CDR3 runs 14 residues. CDR3 loop: CASKASGRPDTQYF. CDR3 DNA: TGCGCAAGCAAGGCTAGCGGGAGGCCAGATACGCAGTATTTT.

This clone has only a few counts. Distinct nucleotide sequences in the sample also encode this CDR3. The V and J genes are TRBV18 and TRBJ2-1, with no clear D. CDR3 length equals 11 residues. V lost 3 bases to trimming and J lost 6 bases, with 3 bases between them. CDR1 and CDR2 from the germline V gene are KGHSH and LQKENI. The CDR3 nucleotides read TGTGCCAGCTCACCCGGCAATGAGCAGTTCTTC. It translates to CASSPGNEQFF.

The chain couples TRBV28 to TRBJ1-5, with D hard to call. The CDR3 covers 15 residues. The V gene lost 2 bases and the J gene lost 2 bases, with 10 bases spanning the gap. Germline V CDR1 and CDR2: MDHEN, SYDVKM. The CDR3 here is CASSLERLGNQPQHF. The CDR3 DNA reads TGTGCCAGCAGTTTAGAACGTCTGGGCAATCAGCCCCAGCATTTT.

The rearrangement joins TRBV27 to TRBJ2-7, with 7 bases that match TRBD1. Trimming cost V 2 bases and J 5 bases; bases outside gene matches: 6. There are 14 residues in the CDR3. Looked up from germline, CDR1 is MNHEY and CDR2 is SMNVEV (reference sequence). The CDR3, as DNA: TGTGCCAGCAGTTTAAACAGGGGACGAGACGAGCAGTACTTC. Protein product: CASSLNRGRDEQYF.